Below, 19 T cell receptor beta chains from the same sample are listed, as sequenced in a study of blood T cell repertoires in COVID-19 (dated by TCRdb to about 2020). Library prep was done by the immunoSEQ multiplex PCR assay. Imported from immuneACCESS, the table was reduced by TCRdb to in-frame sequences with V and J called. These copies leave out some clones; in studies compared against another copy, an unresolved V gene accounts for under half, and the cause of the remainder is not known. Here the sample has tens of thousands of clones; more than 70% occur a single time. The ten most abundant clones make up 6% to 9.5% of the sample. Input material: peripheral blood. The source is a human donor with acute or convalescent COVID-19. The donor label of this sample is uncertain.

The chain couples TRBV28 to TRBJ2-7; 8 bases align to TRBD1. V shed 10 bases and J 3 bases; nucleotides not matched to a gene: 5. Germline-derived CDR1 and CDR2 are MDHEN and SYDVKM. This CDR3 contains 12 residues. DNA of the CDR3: TGTGCCACCGAGGGACAGGACTACGAGCAGTACTTC. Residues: CATEGQDYEQYF.

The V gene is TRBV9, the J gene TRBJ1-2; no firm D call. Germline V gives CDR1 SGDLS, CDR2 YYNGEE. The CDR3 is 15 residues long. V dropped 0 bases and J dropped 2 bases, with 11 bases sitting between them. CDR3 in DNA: TGTGCCAGCAGCGTAGCCAGGCAGGCCAACTATGGCTACACCTTC. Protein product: CASSVARQANYGYTF.

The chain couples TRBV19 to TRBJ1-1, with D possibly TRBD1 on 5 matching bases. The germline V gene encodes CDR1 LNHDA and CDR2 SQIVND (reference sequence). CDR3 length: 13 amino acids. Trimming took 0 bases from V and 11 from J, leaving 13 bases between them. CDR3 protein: CASSIETARGAFF. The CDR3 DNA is TGTGCCAGTAGTATAGAGACAGCTCGTGGGGCTTTCTTT.

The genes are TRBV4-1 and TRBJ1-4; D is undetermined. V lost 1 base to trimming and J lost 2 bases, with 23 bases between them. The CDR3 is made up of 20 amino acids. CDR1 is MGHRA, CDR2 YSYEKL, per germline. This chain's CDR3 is CASSQVGRRFVSSTNEKLFF. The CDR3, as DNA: TGCGCCAGCAGCCAAGTTGGCCGGAGATTTGTTTCCTCGACTAATGAAAAACTGTTTTTT.

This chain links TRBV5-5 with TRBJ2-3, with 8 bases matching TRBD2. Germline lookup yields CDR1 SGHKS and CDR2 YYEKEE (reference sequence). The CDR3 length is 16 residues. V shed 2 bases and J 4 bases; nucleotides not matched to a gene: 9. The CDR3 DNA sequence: TGTGCCAGCAGCTTAGATACGGGGGGGTCGGCAGATACGCAGTATTTT. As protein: CASSLDTGGSADTQYF.

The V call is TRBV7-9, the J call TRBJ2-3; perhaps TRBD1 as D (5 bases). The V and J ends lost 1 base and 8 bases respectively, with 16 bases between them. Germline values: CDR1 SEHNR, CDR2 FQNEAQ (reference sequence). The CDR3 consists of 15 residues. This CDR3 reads CASSLVALGQGTQYF. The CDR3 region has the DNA TGTGCCAGCAGCTTAGTGGCGCTGGGTCAGGGTACGCAGTATTTT.

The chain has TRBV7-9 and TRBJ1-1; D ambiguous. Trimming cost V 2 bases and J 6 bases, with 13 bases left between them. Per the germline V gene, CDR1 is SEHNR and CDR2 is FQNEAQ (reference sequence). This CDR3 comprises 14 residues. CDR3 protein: CASSLSGKGAEAFF. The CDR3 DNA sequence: TGTGCCAGCAGCTTAAGCGGGAAGGGCGCTGAAGCTTTCTTT. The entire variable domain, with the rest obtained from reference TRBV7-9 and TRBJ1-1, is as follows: DTGVSQNPRHKITKRGQNVTFRCDPISEHNRLYWYRQTLGQGPEFLTYFQNEAQLEKSRLLSDRFSAERPKGSFSTLEIQRTEQGDSAMYLCASSLSGKGAEAFFGQGTRLTVV.

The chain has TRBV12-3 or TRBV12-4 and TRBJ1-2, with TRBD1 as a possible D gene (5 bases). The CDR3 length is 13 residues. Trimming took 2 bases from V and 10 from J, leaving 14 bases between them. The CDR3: CASSLWGSGVYTF. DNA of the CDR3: TGTGCCAGCAGTTTATGGGGCAGTGGCGTCTACACCTTC.

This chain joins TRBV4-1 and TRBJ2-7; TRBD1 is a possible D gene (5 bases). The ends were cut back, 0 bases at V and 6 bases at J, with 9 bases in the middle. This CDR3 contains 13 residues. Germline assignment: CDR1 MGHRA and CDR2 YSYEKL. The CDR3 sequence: CASSQDRRAEQYF. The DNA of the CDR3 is TGCGCCAGCAGCCAAGATCGCAGGGCCGAGCAGTACTTC.

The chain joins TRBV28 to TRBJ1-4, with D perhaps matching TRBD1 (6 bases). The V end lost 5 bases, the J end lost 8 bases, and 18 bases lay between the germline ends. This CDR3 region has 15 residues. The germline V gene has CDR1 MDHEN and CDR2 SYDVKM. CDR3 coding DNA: TGTGCCAGCAGTCCCGCGGGGGGCAATGGCGAAAAACTGTTTTTT. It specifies CASSPAGGNGEKLFF.

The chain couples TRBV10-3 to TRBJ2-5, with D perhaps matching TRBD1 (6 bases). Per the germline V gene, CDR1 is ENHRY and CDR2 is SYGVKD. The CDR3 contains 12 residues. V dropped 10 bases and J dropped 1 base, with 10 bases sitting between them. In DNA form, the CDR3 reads TGTGCCACCCGGACAGCCCAAGAGACCCAGTACTTC. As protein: CATRTAQETQYF.

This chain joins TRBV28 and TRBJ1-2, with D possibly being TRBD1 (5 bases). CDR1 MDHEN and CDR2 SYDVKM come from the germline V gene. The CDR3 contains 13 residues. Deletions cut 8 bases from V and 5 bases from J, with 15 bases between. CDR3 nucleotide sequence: TGTGCCAGCCAGAGCCGACAGCTATATGGCTACACCTTC. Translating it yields CASQSRQLYGYTF.

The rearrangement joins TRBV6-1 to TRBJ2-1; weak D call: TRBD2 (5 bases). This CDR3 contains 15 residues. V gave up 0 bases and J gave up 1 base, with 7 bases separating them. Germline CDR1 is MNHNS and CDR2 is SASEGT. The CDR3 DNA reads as TGTGCCAGCAGTGAAGCGGCGGGTTCCTACAATGAGCAGTTCTTC. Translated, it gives CASSEAAGSYNEQFF.

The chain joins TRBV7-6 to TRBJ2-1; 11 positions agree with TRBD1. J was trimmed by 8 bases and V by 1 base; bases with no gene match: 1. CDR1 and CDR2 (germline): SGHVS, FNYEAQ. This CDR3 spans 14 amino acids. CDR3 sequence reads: CASSLGTGGYEQFF. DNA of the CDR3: TGTGCCAGCAGCTTAGGGACAGGGGGCTATGAGCAGTTCTTC.

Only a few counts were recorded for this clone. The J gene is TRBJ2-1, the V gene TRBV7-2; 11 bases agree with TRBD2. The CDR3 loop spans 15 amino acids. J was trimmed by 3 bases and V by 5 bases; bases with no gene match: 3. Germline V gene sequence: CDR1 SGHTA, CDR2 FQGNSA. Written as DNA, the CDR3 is TGTGCCAGCAGCCCGGGACTAGCGGACTACAATGAGCAGTTCTTC. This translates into CASSPGLADYNEQFF.

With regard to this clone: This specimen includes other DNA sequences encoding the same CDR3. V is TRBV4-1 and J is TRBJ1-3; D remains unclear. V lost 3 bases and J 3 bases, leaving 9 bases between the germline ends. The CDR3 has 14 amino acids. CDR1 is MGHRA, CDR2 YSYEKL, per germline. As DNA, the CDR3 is TGCGCCAGCAGCCAGGGTGCAGGTGGAAACACCATATATTTT. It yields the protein CASSQGAGGNTIYF.

The DNA for the CDR3 is TGTGCCAGCAGCTTATGGGGACAGGGGGTTTACGAGCAGTACTTC. As protein: CASSLWGQGVYEQYF. The chain links TRBV11-2 to TRBJ2-7, with 11 bases fitting TRBD1. The CDR3 runs 15 residues. Germline V gene lookup returns CDR1 SGHAT and CDR2 FQNNGV. The ends lost 2 bases at V and 4 bases at J; junction bases unmatched: 4.

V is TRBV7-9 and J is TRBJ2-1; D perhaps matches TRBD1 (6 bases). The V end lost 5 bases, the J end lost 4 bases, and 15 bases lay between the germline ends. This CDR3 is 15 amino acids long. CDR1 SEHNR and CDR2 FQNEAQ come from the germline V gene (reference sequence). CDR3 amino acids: CASSKTGTRYNEQFF. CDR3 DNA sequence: TGTGCCAGCAGCAAAACCGGGACAAGGTACAATGAGCAGTTCTTC.

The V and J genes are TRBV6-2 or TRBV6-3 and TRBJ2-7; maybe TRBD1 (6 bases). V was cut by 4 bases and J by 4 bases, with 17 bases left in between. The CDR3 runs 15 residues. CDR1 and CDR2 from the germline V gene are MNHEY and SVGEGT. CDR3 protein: CASSLESRTAYEQYF. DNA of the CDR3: TGTGCCAGCAGTTTGGAGTCACGGACAGCGTACGAGCAGTACTTC.